The source of this TCR beta chain is a study of OX40 agonist ivuxolimab in advanced cancers. The data were produced by immunoSEQ multiplex PCR, yet TCRdb's version contains in-frame clones alone and is incomplete. The sample holds 77,000 or so clones, 80% to 95% seen once. Samples were taken at baseline and on day 1 of cycles 4 and 7. Whole-study results and caveats: Compared with CD4+, CD8+ T cells on average had more expanded clones.

Looked up from germline, CDR1 is SNHLY and CDR2 is FYNNEI. The CDR3 is 18 residues long. V gave up 9 bases and J gave up 0 bases, with 27 bases separating them. Only one count was recorded for this clone. Its antigen is not known. The receptor was derived from an adult with an advanced solid tumor such as melanoma, head and neck, liver or kidney cancer. The chain has TRBV2 and TRBJ2-7; tentative D call: TRBD2 (5 bases). The sample consisted of CD4+ or CD8+ T cells sorted from blood, taken in a trial of the OX40 agonist ivuxolimab. The CDR3 bases are TGTGCCAGGTCGTCGTTTGACTATCAGAATTGGGGCTCCTACGAGCAGTACTTC. This encodes CARSSFDYQNWGSYEQYF.